The sequence of this T cell receptor beta chain was determined in a study of blood T cell repertoires in COVID-19. TCRdb's table, derived via immunoSEQ multiplex PCR, lists solely in-frame clones and lacks some. The profile covers approximately 94,000 clones, with 87% appearing a single time and approximately 7% taken by the ten largest. The V and J ends lost 0 bases and 0 bases respectively, with 12 bases between them. Looked up from germline, CDR1 is MNHEY and CDR2 is SVGEGT. This CDR3 contains 18 residues. Sequenced: peripheral blood. The sequence was collected from a man aged 25-45 years in a cohort sampled during active COVID-19. The V call is TRBV6-2 or TRBV6-3, the J call TRBJ2-6; D not resolved. As DNA, the CDR3 is TGTGCCAGCAGTTACTCGGTCGGCAGGCACTCTGGGGCCAACGTCCTGACTTTC. Translation: CASSYSVGRHSGANVLTF.